This TCR beta chain was retrieved from a study of beta chain features in type 1 diabetes. The study's findings and limits: Among all four CD4+ subsets, Type 1 diabetes patients had TCRB CDR3s that were moderately but significantly shorter.

CDR1 is SEHNR, CDR2 FQNEAQ, per germline (reference sequence). The CDR3 contains 14 residues. V lost 4 bases and J lost 4; bases outside the gene matches: 6. Averaging approximately 120 mL, one heparinised blood draw came from each individual donor. Every bit of the isolated RNA underwent reverse transcription, so sequencing read expressed TCRB transcripts. Libraries were prepared by immunoSEQ multiplex PCR; TCRdb keeps only in-frame clonotypes and omits some of them. Altogether around 600,000 clones are present, 9.5% to 15% being singletons, with the ten largest covering roughly 0.12%. This clone came up a few times. Its cognate antigen is unknown.

The sample consisted of naive CD4+ T cells from blood. This TCR was recovered from a man aged 25-45 years with type 1 diabetes. This chain joins TRBV7-9 and TRBJ1-2, with TRBD1 matching 7 bases. CDR3 coding DNA: TGTGCCAGCAGCTCGTCGACAGGGACCTATGGCTACACCTTC. Translated: CASSSSTGTYGYTF.